The T cell receptor (beta chain) under discussion was sequenced for a study of response to subunit inactivated influenza vaccine (dated by TCRdb to the late 2010s). As for the study more broadly: To follow how T cells responded to a trivalent subunit inactivated influenza vaccine, the researchers relied on deep quantitative profiling of the T cell receptor repertoire.

Summary of the overall study and its limitations: The authors suggested that each seasonal influenza vaccination may recruit only a limited number of new T cells.

Trimming takes 3 bases from V and 7 bases from J, and the germline ends sit 18 bases apart. Reading from cysteine to phenylalanine, the CDR3 counts 16 amino acids. Kept here is only the CDR3 DNA, which spans 48 bases and is read in frame from base 1. CDR1 and CDR2 (LNHNV, YYDKDF) derive from the germline V gene (reference sequence). This clonotype was seen only a few times. It has no known antigen specificity. No base-level quality is on record; no much larger clone is a single base apart. The protocol used for the library was RT-PCR. The data were produced on an Illumina HiSeq 2500. The public reads were run again by TCRdb, first through fastp at Q25 and then through MiXCR, and only productive beta chains were kept. Merged by CDR3 protein, the rows form single entries marked with the most common genes and DNA. Recorded for this sample are 550,000 to 800,000 distinct CDR3 sequences; roughly 14% of them occurred a single time. The ten top clones hold around 6.5% of the sample.

This chain is built from TRBV15 and TRBJ2-2, with a tentative D gene TRBD2 over 5 matching bases. The TCR originated in a man aged 45-65 years who received an inactivated influenza vaccine. Donor details come from another sample of the same person, matched by shared clones. The sample consisted of PBMCs from blood, taken roughly 2 weeks before vaccination. The sequenced DNA: TGTGCCACCAGCAGCCGTCGACTCCAGAGCGGCGGGGAGCTGTTTTTT. Protein translation: CATSSRRLQSGGELFF. Full variable domain (CDR3 extended with the reference TRBV15 and TRBJ2-2 proteins): DAMVIQNPRYQVTQFGKPVTLSCSQTLNHNVMYWYQQKSSQAPKLLFHYYDKDFNNEADTPDNFQSRRPNTSFCFLDIRSPGLGDTAMYLCATSSRRLQSGGELFFGEGSRLTVL.